This TCR beta chain was identified in a study of blood T cell repertoires in COVID-19. In the study overall: The cDNA or gDNA used as material had been derived from T cells, B-cell-depleted T cells, or PBMCs.

The table lists this clone with a count of one. Seattle cases were enrolled at active infection and followed longitudinally. Germline V gene data show CDR1 as LNHDA and CDR2 as SQIVND (reference sequence). The length of the CDR3 is 14 residues. The junction had 7 bases not matched to a gene; V was cut back by 10 bases and J by 1 base. This table comes from immunoSEQ multiplex PCR, and its TCRdb copy is limited to in-frame clones, with some not included. The sample lists about 110,000 clones; 76% were seen once. This receptor was obtained from an elderly man with COVID-19, enrolled during active disease. Specimen: peripheral blood. The chain links TRBV19 to TRBJ1-3, with TRBD1 matching over 7 bases. CDR3 coding DNA: TGTGCCACCTGGACAGGAGATTCTGGAAACACCATATATTTT. The encoded protein is CATWTGDSGNTIYF.